The rows below give T cell receptor beta chains drawn from one sample of a study of blood T cell repertoires in COVID-19. Clones were read by immunoSEQ multiplex PCR, and TCRdb kept only the in-frame ones, dropping some. The sample includes under 80,000 clones, around 80% of them seen just once. The material sequenced was peripheral blood. All receptors come from a human donor in a cohort sampled during active COVID-19. CDR3s include the opening cysteine and the closing phenylalanine or tryptophan. A D gene is named only where the DNA matches it firmly. Some rows mark clone size as missing; the rest say once, few, many or name a class of expanded clone.

j_call v_call d_call clone_size cdr3_nt cdr3_aa
TRBJ2-1 TRBV5-6 TRBD2 few TGTGCCAGCAGCCCCGGACTAGCGGGAGGGGAGGAGCAGTTCTTC CASSPGLAGGEEQFF
TRBJ2-1 TRBV7-8 - - TGTGCCAGCAGCCCGCGGGACTTTAAAAGCTCCTACAATGAGCAGTTCTTC CASSPRDFKSSYNEQFF
TRBJ2-7 TRBV7-8 - - TGTGCCAGCAGCTTAACCGGCTACGAGCAGTACTTC CASSLTGYEQYF
TRBJ1-1 TRBV5-1 TRBD1 - TGCGCCAGCAGGGCCCCGACAGGGATCACTGAAGCTTTCTTT CASRAPTGITEAFF
TRBJ2-7 TRBV4-2 TRBD1 - TGTGCCAGCAGCCAAGAGGGACAGATGACCTACGAGCAGTACTTC CASSQEGQMTYEQYF
TRBJ2-7 TRBV19 TRBD2 large TGTGCCAGTAGTCTTCTAGCGGGAGCTTACGAGCAGTACTTC CASSLLAGAYEQYF
TRBJ1-1 TRBV11-3 - - TGTGCCAGCAGCTTAGGGGGGGGCGACAACACTGAAGCTTTCTTT CASSLGGGDNTEAFF
TRBJ2-7 TRBV14 TRBD1 - TGTGCCAGCAGCCGCTTCGACAGGGGTTTTTCCGAGCAGTACTTC CASSRFDRGFSEQYF
TRBJ1-5 TRBV21-1 - - TGTGCCAGCAGCAAACGGGACAGGGAGAATCAGCCCCAGCATTTT CASSKRDRENQPQHF
TRBJ2-5 TRBV6-6 TRBD2 - TGTGCCAGCAGTTACGGTCTAGCGGCGGAGACCCAGTACTTC CASSYGLAAETQYF
TRBJ2-1 TRBV28 - - TGTGCCAGCAGTCCACCGACGGGACAATACAATGAGCAGTTCTTC CASSPPTGQYNEQFF
TRBJ1-1 TRBV6-2/TRBV6-3 TRBD1 few TGTGCCAGCAGTTACGGGACAGTTAACACTGAAGCTTTCTTT CASSYGTVNTEAFF
TRBJ2-7 TRBV29-1 - - TGCAGCGTTCGAGACACCAACACCTACGAGCAGTACTTC CSVRDTNTYEQYF
TRBJ2-7 TRBV28 TRBD2 - TGTGCCAGCAGTGCCCGGGGTAGCGGGATTCACGAGCAGTACTTC CASSARGSGIHEQYF
TRBJ2-1 TRBV5-1 TRBD2 - TGCGCCAGCAGCTTGACCGGGACTAGCGGGAGCTATGAGCAGTTCTTC CASSLTGTSGSYEQFF
TRBJ2-5 TRBV2 TRBD2 - TGTGCCAGCAGTGTCTCTCCTAGCGGAGGGAACCAAGAGACCCAGTACTTC CASSVSPSGGNQETQYF
TRBJ2-7 TRBV7-2 TRBD2 - TGTGCCAGCAGCTTAATTCGGCGGGAGGGCAACGAGCAGTACTTC CASSLIRREGNEQYF
TRBJ2-7 TRBV6-5 TRBD1 - TGTGCCAGCAGTTACACGGACAGGGAAAACTACGAGCAGTACTTC CASSYTDRENYEQYF
TRBJ2-2 TRBV9 TRBD2 - TGTGCCAGCAGCGGTAGCGGGAGGAGGGCCGGGGAGCTGTTTTTT CASSGSGRRAGELFF
TRBJ2-7 TRBV18 - - TGTGCCAGCTCACCGGACCGGGGTCTATACGAGCAGTACTTC CASSPDRGLYEQYF
TRBJ2-3 TRBV28 TRBD1 - TGTGCCAGCATCCCGGGGACAGGGGTGTGGGATACGCAGTATTTT CASIPGTGVWDTQYF
TRBJ2-1 TRBV5-6 TRBD1 - TGTGCCAGCAGCCTGGACAGGGGCGAGACCTACAATGAGCAGTTCTTC CASSLDRGETYNEQFF